This T cell receptor beta chain was retrieved from a study of monozygotic twins with inflammatory bowel disease. TCRdb reprocessed the 5' RACE reads and reports one entry per CDR3 protein, with no DNA. This repertoire comprises hundreds of thousands of distinct CDR3 sequences; its ten largest clones make up around 2.4%. Per donor there was one draw, yielding a blood sample of roughly 2.6 ml. Whole-study results and caveats: It was not supported that a single strong signal or clonotype was associated with IBD. There were differing immunosuppressive treatments, which may have added variability to patient repertoires. IBD patients had lower TCRbeta diversity (inverse Simpson) than healthy co-twins.

About this clonotype: The antigen remains undetermined.

CDR3 size: 15 residues. Sequences were obtained from blood. This TCR came from a human donor with ulcerative colitis or Crohn's disease, or a healthy co-twin of an affected twin (not recorded which). This chain connects TRBV12-3 or TRBV12-4 to TRBJ2-7; TCRdb lists TRBD1, though no DNA is available to test this call. CDR3: CASSYRGSGGYEQYF.